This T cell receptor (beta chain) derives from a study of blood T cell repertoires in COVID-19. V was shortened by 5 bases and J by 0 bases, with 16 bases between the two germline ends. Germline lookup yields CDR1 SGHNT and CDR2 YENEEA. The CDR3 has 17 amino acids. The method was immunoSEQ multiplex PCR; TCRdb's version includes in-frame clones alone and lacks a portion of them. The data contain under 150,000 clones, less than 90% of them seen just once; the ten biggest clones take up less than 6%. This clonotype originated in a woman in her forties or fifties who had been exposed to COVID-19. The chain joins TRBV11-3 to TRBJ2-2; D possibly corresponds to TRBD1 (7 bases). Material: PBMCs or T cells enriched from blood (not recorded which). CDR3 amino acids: CASSPGGDSANTGELFF. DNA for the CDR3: TGTGCCAGCAGCCCTGGCGGGGACAGCGCGAACACCGGGGAGCTGTTTTTT. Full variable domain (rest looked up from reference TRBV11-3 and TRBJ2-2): EAGVVQSPRYKIIEKKQPVAFWCNPISGHNTLYWYLQNLGQGPELLIRYENEEAVDDSQLPKDRFSAERLKGVDSTLKIQPAELGDSAVYLCASSPGGDSANTGELFFGEGSRLTVL.